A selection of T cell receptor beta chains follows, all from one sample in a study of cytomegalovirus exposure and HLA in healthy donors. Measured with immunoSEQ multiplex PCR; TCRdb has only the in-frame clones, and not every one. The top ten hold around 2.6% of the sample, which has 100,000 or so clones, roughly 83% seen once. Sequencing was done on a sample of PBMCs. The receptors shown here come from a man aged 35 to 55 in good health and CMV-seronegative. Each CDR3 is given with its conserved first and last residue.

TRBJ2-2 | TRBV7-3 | CASSLHGGAGTGELFF
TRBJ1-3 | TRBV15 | CATSRAKRDTDTIYF
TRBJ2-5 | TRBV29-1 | CSVPAAGTQETQYF
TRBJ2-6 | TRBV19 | CASSTPASGELIAGANVLTF
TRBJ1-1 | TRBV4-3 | CASSQASVNTEAFF
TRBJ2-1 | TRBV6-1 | CASSGGVTGLYNEQFF
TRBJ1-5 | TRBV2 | CASSEFGTGNQPQHF
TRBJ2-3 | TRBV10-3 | CATDWGNADTQYF
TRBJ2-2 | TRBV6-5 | CASRIRREAGELFF
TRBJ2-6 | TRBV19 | CASSIPNSGANVLTF
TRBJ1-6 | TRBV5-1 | CASSSMTGTDNSPLHF
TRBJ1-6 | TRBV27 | CASSPGRARGSPLHF
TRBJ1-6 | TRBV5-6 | CASSLVGGNSPLHF
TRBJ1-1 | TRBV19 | CASSIRGNTEAFF
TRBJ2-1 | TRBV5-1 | CASSSPIRPSGGAPYNEQFF
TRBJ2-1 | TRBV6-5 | CASSPVSGGASEQFF
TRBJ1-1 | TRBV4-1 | CASSQEYQVHTEAFF
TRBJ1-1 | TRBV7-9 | CASSSTGGGEAFF
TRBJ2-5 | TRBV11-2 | CASSTNQETQYF